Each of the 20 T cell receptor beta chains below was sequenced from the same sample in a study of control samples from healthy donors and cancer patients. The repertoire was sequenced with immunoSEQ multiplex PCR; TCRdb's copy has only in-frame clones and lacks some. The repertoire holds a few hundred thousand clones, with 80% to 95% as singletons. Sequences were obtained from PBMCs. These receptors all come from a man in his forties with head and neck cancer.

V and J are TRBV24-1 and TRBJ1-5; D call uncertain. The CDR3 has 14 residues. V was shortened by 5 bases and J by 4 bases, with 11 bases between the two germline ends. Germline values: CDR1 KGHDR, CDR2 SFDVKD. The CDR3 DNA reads TGTGCCACCAGTGCAGCTGACGGAAATCAGCCCCAGCATTTT. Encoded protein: CATSAADGNQPQHF.

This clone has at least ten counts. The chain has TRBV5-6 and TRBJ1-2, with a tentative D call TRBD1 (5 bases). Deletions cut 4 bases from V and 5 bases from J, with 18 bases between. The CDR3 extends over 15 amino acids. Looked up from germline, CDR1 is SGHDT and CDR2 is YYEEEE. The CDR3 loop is CASSPPQGARYGYTF. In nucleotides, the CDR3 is TGTGCCAGCAGCCCACCACAAGGGGCAAGGTATGGCTACACCTTC.

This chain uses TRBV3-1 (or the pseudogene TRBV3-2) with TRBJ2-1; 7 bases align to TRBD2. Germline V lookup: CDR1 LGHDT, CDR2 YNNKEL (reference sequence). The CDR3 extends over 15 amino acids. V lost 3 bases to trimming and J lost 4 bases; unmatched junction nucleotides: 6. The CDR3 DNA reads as TGTGCCAGCAGCCAGAGCGGGGACCTTTACAATGAGCAGTTCTTC. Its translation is CASSQSGDLYNEQFF.

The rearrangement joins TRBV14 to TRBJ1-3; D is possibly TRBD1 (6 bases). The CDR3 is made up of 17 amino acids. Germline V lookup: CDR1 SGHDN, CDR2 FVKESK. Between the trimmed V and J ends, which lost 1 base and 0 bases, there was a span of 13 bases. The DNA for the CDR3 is TGTGCCAGCAGCCAAGGATACAGGGACCTCTCTGGAAACACCATATATTTT. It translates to CASSQGYRDLSGNTIYF.

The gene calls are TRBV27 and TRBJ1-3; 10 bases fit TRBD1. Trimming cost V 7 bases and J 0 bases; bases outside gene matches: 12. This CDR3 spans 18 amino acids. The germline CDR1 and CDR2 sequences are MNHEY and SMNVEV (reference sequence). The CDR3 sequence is CASTTGTGANFSGNTIYF. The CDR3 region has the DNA TGTGCCAGCACCACCGGGACAGGGGCCAACTTCTCTGGAAACACCATATATTTT.

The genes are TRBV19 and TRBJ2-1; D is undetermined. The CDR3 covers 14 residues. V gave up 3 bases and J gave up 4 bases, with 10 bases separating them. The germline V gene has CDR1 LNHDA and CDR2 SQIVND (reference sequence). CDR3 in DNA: TGTGCCAGTAGTATTTTGCCAGATTACAATGAGCAGTTCTTC. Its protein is CASSILPDYNEQFF.

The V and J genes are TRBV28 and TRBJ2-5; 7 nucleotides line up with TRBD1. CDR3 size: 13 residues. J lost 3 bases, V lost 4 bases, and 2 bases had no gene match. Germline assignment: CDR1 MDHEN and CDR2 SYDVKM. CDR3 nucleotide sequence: TGTGCCAGCAGTTGGGACAGAGAAGAGACCCAGTACTTC. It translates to CASSWDREETQYF.

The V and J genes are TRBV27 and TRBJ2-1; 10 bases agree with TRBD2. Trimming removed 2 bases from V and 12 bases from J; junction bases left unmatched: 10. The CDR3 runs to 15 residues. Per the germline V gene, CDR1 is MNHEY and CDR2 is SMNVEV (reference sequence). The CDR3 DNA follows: TGTGCCAGCAGTTTAAGCGGGACTAGCGTGGGGGGGCAGTTCTTC. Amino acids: CASSLSGTSVGGQFF.

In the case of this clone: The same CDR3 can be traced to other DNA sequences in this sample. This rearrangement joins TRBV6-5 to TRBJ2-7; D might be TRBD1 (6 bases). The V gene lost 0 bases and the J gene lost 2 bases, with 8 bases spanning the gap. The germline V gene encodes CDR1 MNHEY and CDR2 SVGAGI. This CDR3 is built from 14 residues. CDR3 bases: TGTGCCAGCAGTTACTCCAGGGGACCCTACGAGCAGTACTTC. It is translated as CASSYSRGPYEQYF.

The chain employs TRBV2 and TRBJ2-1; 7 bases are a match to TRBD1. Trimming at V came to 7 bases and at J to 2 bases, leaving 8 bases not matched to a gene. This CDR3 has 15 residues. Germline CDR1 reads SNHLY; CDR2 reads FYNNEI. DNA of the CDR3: TGTGCCAGCATGAGGGGGCAGGGGGCCTACAATGAGCAGTTCTTC. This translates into CASMRGQGAYNEQFF. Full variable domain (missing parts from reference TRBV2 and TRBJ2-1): EPEVTQTPSHQVTQMGQEVILRCVPISNHLYFYWYRQILGQKVEFLVSFYNNEISEKSEIFDDQFSVERPDGSNFTLKIRSTKLEDSAMYFCASMRGQGAYNEQFFGPGTRLTVL.

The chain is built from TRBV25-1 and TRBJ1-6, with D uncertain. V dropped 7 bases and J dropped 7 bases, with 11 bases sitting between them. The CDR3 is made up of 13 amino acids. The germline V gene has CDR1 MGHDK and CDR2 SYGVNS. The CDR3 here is CASNLGPNSPLHF. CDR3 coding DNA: TGTGCCAGCAATCTCGGACCCAATTCACCCCTCCACTTT. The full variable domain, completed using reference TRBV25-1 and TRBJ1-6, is EADIYQTPRYLVIGTGKKITLECSQTMGHDKMYWYQQDPGMELHLIHYSYGVNSTEKGDLSSESTVSRIRTEHFPLTLESARPSHTSQYLCASNLGPNSPLHFGNGTRLTVT.

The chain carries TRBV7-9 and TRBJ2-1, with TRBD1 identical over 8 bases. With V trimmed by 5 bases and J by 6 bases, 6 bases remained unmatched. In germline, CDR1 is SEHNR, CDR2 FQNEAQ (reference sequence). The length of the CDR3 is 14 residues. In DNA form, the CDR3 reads TGTGCCAGCAGCCAGGGGGCAAGAGTCAATGAGCAGTTCTTC. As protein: CASSQGARVNEQFF.

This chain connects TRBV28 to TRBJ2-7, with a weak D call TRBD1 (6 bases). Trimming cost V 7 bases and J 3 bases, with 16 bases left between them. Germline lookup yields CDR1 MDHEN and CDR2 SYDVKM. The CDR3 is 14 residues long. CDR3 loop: CASTIGQKFYEQYF. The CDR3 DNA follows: TGTGCCAGCACTATAGGACAGAAGTTCTACGAGCAGTACTTC.

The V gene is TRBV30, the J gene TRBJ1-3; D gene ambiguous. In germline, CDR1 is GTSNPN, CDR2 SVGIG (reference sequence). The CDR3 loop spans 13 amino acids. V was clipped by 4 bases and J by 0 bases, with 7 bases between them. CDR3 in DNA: TGTGCCTGGACACAGTCCTCTGGAAACACCATATATTTT. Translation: CAWTQSSGNTIYF.

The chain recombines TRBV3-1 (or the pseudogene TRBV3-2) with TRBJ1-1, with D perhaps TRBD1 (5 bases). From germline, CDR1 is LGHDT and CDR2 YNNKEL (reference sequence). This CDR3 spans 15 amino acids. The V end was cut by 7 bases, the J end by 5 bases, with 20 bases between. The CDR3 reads CASTPSRGRGTEAFF. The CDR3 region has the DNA TGTGCCAGCACCCCCAGCCGGGGGAGGGGAACTGAAGCTTTCTTT.

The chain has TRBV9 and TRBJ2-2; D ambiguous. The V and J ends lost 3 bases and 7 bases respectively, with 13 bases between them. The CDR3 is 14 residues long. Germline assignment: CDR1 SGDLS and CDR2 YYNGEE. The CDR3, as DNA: TGTGCCAGCAGCGAGTCTAGTCCTAGCGGGGAGCTGTTTTTT. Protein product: CASSESSPSGELFF.

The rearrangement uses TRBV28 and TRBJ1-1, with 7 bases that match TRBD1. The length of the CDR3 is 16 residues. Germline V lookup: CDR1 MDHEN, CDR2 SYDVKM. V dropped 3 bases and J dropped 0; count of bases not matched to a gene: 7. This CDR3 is CASSFRQGTLNTEAFF. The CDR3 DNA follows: TGTGCCAGCAGTTTCCGACAGGGAACCCTGAACACTGAAGCTTTCTTT. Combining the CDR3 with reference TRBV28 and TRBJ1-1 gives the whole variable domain DVKVTQSSRYLVKRTGEKVFLECVQDMDHENMFWYRQDPGLGLRLIYFSYDVKMKEKGDIPEGYSVSREKKERFSLILESASTNQTSMYLCASSFRQGTLNTEAFFGQGTRLTVV.

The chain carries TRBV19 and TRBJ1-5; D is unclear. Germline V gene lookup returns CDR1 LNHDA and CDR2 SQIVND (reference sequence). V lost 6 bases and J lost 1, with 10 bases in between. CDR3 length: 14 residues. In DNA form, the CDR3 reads TGTGCCAGTAGCCTCTTACTCAGCAATCAGCCCCAGCATTTT. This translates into CASSLLLSNQPQHF.

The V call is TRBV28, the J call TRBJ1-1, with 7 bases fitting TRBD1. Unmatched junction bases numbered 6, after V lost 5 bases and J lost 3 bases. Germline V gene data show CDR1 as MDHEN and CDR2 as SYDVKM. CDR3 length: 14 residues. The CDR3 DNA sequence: TGTGCCAGCAGTCGCAGGGGGTACGACACTGAAGCTTTCTTT. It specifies CASSRRGYDTEAFF.

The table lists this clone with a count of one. CDR3 nucleotide sequence: TGCGCCAGCAGCATCCTCGGGTTGAATGAAAAACTGTTTTTT. It is translated as CASSILGLNEKLFF. The rearrangement links TRBV5-1 to TRBJ1-4; D is unresolved. Trimming removed 4 bases at V and 5 bases at J, with 12 bases between. Germline-derived CDR1 and CDR2 are SGHRS and YFSETQ. CDR3 length: 14 amino acids.